This T cell receptor (beta chain) was retrieved from a study of cytomegalovirus exposure and HLA in healthy donors. The CDR3 consists of 14 residues. Germline V gene sequence: CDR1 GTSNPN, CDR2 SVGIG (reference sequence). After removal of 6 bases from V and 0 bases from J, the junction contained 6 bases not matched to a gene. Amplification used 60 Vbeta primers and 13 Jbeta primers. Sequencing was performed with immunoSEQ multiplex PCR; in TCRdb, only in-frame clones are kept and a portion is missing. Of around 97,000 clones listed, around 9.6% are singletons. The chain carries TRBV30 and TRBJ2-3; TRBD1 matches 7 bases. The sequencing input was PBMCs. This clonotype originated in a man in his fifties or sixties in good health and CMV-seropositive. This CDR3 is CACSRGSSTDTQYF. DNA for the CDR3: TGTGCCTGCTCCAGGGGGAGTAGCACAGATACGCAGTATTTT.